This is a list of T cell receptor beta chains from one sample in a study of human T cells and chemical hapten exposure. One entry per CDR3 protein, called by TCRdb with MiXCR from the RACE reads. Altogether fewer than 200,000 distinct CDR3 sequences are present, 25% to 35% being singletons, with the ten largest covering about 2%. Sequencing was performed on whole blood, taken in connection with sensitization to the hapten diphenylcyclopropenone (DPC). The receptors originated from a woman in her late teens or twenties with alopecia areata. Some clones in this sample may be carry-over from other donors' samples. Each CDR3 is given with its conserved first and last residue. Fields, in order: V gene, D gene, J gene, clone size, CDR3 protein, CDR3 DNA. A D gene is named only where the DNA matches it firmly. Expanded clones are given a class, and other clones once, few, many or no size at all.

TRBV13	.	TRBJ2-7	few	CASSLRMERDEQYF	TGTGCCAGCAGCTTAAGGATGGAGCGGGACGAGCAGTACTTC
TRBV29-1	.	TRBJ2-3	.	CSVDIRRTDTQYF	TGCAGCGTTGATATTCGGCGCACAGATACGCAGTATTTT
TRBV12-3/TRBV12-4	.	TRBJ1-1	.	CASTDEDRNTEAFF	TGTGCCAGCACCGACGAGGACAGGAACACTGAAGCTTTCTTT
TRBV29-1	.	TRBJ2-2	few	CSVEDPGLTGELFF	TGCAGCGTTGAAGATCCAGGGCTCACCGGGGAGCTGTTTTTT
TRBV6-2/TRBV6-3	TRBD1	TRBJ1-1	few	CASLDRGHGTEAFF	TGTGCCAGCCTAGACAGGGGGCACGGTACTGAAGCTTTCTTT
TRBV2	TRBD2	TRBJ2-5	.	CASSETRLAGETQYF	TGTGCCAGCAGTGAAACCCGACTAGCGGGGGAGACCCAGTACTTC
TRBV7-2	TRBD2	TRBJ2-5	few	CASSLRGVVAETQYF	TGTGCCAGCAGCTTGCGGGGGGTAGTAGCAGAGACCCAGTACTTC
TRBV29-1	TRBD1	TRBJ2-7	once	CSVGRDRGIYEQYF	TGCAGCGTCGGCCGGGACAGGGGGATCTACGAGCAGTACTTC
TRBV29-1	TRBD2	TRBJ2-7	once	CSVTGTSDYEQYF	TGCAGCGTAACCGGGACTAGCGATTACGAGCAGTACTTC
TRBV15	.	TRBJ2-2	many	CATSRVASNTGELFF	TGTGCCACCAGCAGAGTCGCCAGCAACACCGGGGAGCTGTTTTTT
TRBV6-1	TRBD2	TRBJ2-3	many	CASRETSGPTDTQYF	TGTGCCAGCAGGGAGACTAGCGGCCCCACAGATACGCAGTATTTT
TRBV9	.	TRBJ2-1	.	CASRTGTMYNEQFF	TGTGCCAGCAGGACCGGGACAATGTACAATGAGCAGTTCTTC
TRBV4-2	.	TRBJ1-2	few	CASSQEGDYGYTF	TGTGCCAGCAGCCAAGAAGGGGACTATGGCTACACCTTC
TRBV20-1	.	TRBJ1-6	few	CSARVSEGPYNSPLHF	TGCAGTGCTAGAGTAAGCGAGGGACCCTATAATTCACCCCTCCACTTT
TRBV19	.	TRBJ2-3	few	CASTIGDAADTQYF	TGTGCCAGTACCATAGGGGACGCAGCAGATACGCAGTATTTT
TRBV4-1	.	TRBJ1-2	.	CASSQDLKGAGYGYTF	TGCGCCAGCAGCCAAGATCTGAAAGGGGCGGGCTATGGCTACACCTTC
TRBV4-3	.	TRBJ2-1	.	CASSQRGRGYNEQFF	TGCGCCAGCAGCCAGAGAGGTAGGGGTTACAATGAGCAGTTCTTC
TRBV7-2	.	TRBJ1-2	.	CASSSPRLSNYGYTF	TGTGCCAGCAGCTCCCCCAGGCTGTCTAACTATGGCTACACCTTC
TRBV13	.	TRBJ1-1	few	CASSQDRGTGEAFF	TGTGCCAGCAGCCAGGACCGGGGAACAGGTGAAGCTTTCTTT
TRBV7-8	.	TRBJ2-3	few	CASSLGVAGTDTQYF	TGTGCCAGCAGCTTGGGCGTAGCGGGCACAGATACGCAGTATTTT
TRBV7-9	.	TRBJ1-1	.	CASRLGGTFNTEAFF	TGTGCCAGCAGGTTGGGCGGGACTTTCAACACTGAAGCTTTCTTT
TRBV4-1	TRBD1	TRBJ2-5	few	CASSQGQGGLSETQYF	TGCGCCAGCAGCCAAGGACAGGGCGGTTTGTCAGAGACCCAGTACTTC
TRBV7-9	TRBD1	TRBJ1-1	few	CASSHDRGGTEAFF	TGTGCCAGCAGCCACGACAGGGGAGGTACTGAAGCTTTCTTT